One sample yielded the 6 T cell receptor beta chains listed below, sequenced in a study of T cells in localized non-small cell lung cancer. The table came from immunoSEQ multiplex PCR; TCRdb's copy has only in-frame clones and leaves some out. Counted here are 25,000 to 35,000 clones, roughly 91% occurring once; the ten biggest clones make up 0.85% to 1.4%. The source was peripheral blood, collected before any cancer treatment. These receptors originate from a woman aged 40-69 years with stage I lung adenocarcinoma.

The rearrangement links TRBV9 to TRBJ2-2, with D possibly matching TRBD2 (5 bases). CDR3 length: 16 residues. Trimming pared 2 bases from V and 7 bases from J, leaving 18 bases between. Germline CDR1 is SGDLS and CDR2 is YYNGEE. The CDR3 DNA follows: TGTGCCAGCAGCGTTTCAGAGCGAGGGATGGGCGGGGAGCTGTTTTTT. Encoded protein: CASSVSERGMGGELFF.

V is TRBV7-2 and J is TRBJ1-2; D uncertain. The CDR3 is 15 amino acids. Germline V gene data show CDR1 as SGHTA and CDR2 as FQGNSA. V lost 1 base and J 0 bases, leaving 9 bases between the germline ends. CDR3: CASSLDYGANYGYTF. The CDR3 coding sequence is TGTGCCAGCAGCTTAGATTACGGAGCTAACTATGGCTACACCTTC. The full variable domain, completed using reference TRBV7-2 and TRBJ1-2, is GAGVSQSPSNKVTEKGKDVELRCDPISGHTALYWYRQSLGQGLEFLIYFQGNSAPDKSGLPSDRFSAERTGGSVSTLTIQRTQQEDSAVYLCASSLDYGANYGYTFGSGTRLTVV.

The V gene is TRBV30, the J gene TRBJ2-1, with 8 bases fitting TRBD2. This CDR3 spans 16 amino acids. The junction had 14 bases not matched to a gene; V was cut back by 3 bases and J by 7 bases. The V gene's germline CDR1 is GTSNPN and CDR2 SVGIG (reference sequence). CDR3 amino acids: CAWSPRSGGGINEQFF. Here the CDR3 DNA reads TGTGCCTGGAGCCCCCGAAGCGGGGGCGGAATAAATGAGCAGTTCTTC.

The chain couples TRBV7-9 to TRBJ2-1; D not resolved. Germline assignment: CDR1 SEHNR and CDR2 FQNEAQ (reference sequence). The V gene lost 5 bases and the J gene lost 7 bases, with 9 bases spanning the gap. This CDR3 has 12 amino acids. The CDR3: CASSIGVNEQFF. CDR3 sequence (DNA): TGTGCCAGCAGCATCGGAGTGAATGAGCAGTTCTTC. Filled out from reference TRBV7-9 and TRBJ2-1, the complete variable domain reads DTGVSQNPRHKITKRGQNVTFRCDPISEHNRLYWYRQTLGQGPEFLTYFQNEAQLEKSRLLSDRFSAERPKGSFSTLEIQRTEQGDSAMYLCASSIGVNEQFFGPGTRLTVL.

The V and J genes are TRBV7-2 and TRBJ2-7; D call uncertain. Germline V gives CDR1 SGHTA, CDR2 FQGNSA. The CDR3 totals 12 residues. The V and J ends lost 5 bases and 2 bases respectively, with 7 bases between them. CDR3: CASSVRTYEQYF. CDR3 nucleotides: TGTGCCAGCAGCGTCAGAACCTACGAGCAGTACTTC.

V usage is TRBV19 and J usage is TRBJ2-1, with 10 bases aligning to TRBD2. Per the germline V gene, CDR1 is LNHDA and CDR2 is SQIVND (reference sequence). With V trimmed by 3 bases and J by 0 bases, 5 bases remained unmatched. The CDR3 extends over 17 amino acids. The CDR3 protein is CASSINLAGASYNEQFF. In nucleotides, the CDR3 is TGTGCCAGTAGTATCAACCTAGCGGGAGCCTCCTACAATGAGCAGTTCTTC.